This TCR beta chain was documented in a study of control samples from healthy donors and cancer patients. The V end was cut by 0 bases, the J end by 4 bases, with 19 bases between. Germline V gene data show CDR1 as ENHRY and CDR2 as SYGVKD. There are 18 residues in the CDR3. Generated by immunoSEQ multiplex PCR, the TCRdb table keeps only in-frame clones and is missing some. The sample has 100,000 or so clones, roughly 87% seen once. The rearrangement joins TRBV10-3 to TRBJ2-1; D perhaps matches TRBD2 (5 bases). Sequenced sample: blood. The clonotype comes from a woman in her 50s in good health. CDR3 protein: CAISESFSAQLLYNEQFF. The CDR3 bases are TGTGCCATCAGTGAGTCGTTTAGCGCGCAACTCCTATACAATGAGCAGTTCTTC.